This T cell receptor (beta chain) was recorded in a study of T cell repertoires in cytomegalovirus infection. Study details: Both recently identified HLA-C-restricted and well-studied HLA-B-restricted CMV epitopes were used in the study. The public TCR beta signatures pointed to both CMV infection and matching HLA type.

Concerning this clonotype: As yet, its antigen is unknown.

TCRdb analysed the reads with MiXCR anew, one entry per CDR3 protein. The table records about 110,000 distinct CDR3 sequences, around 31% of them present only once. The CDR3 totals 14 residues. V shed 7 bases, J shed 2 bases, and the junction held 7 bases outside the gene matches. Whole-study results and caveats: The study found HLA-C-restricted CMV-specific TCR beta clonotypes dominating the ex vivo response. Using cumulative public TCR beta family frequency, the authors identified those who carried CMV together with the relevant HLA.

The material sequenced was CD8+ T cells from cultured PBMCs, taken from culture after CMV antigen stimulation. This sequence was found in a human donor in good health (CMV status not recorded). Some clones in this sample may be carry-over from other donors' samples. The J gene is TRBJ2-5, the V gene TRBV12-3 or TRBV12-4; TRBD1 agrees at 7 bases. This CDR3 is CASTDTGQQETQYF. Written as DNA, the CDR3 is TGTGCCAGCACCGACACGGGACAGCAAGAGACCCAGTACTTC.